The following is a TCR beta chain sequence with its context. The antigen remains undetermined. This record comes from a study of T cell repertoires in cytomegalovirus infection. The overall study: As its CMV epitopes, the study selected recently identified HLA-C-restricted and well-studied HLA-B-restricted targets. Findings and caveats of the study: HLA-C-restricted CMV-specific TCR beta clonotypes prevailed in the ex vivo response.

The CDR3 sequence is 14 residues long. V lost 4 bases, J lost 7 bases, and 17 bases lay in between. Germline V CDR1 and CDR2: SGHRS, YFSETQ. TCRdb fed the reads into MiXCR, producing one record per CDR3 protein. The sample records about 78,000 distinct CDR3 sequences, around 40% being singletons. This material consisted of CD8+ T cells from cultured PBMCs, taken from culture after CMV antigen stimulation. The TCR sequence derives from a human donor in good health (CMV status not recorded). Some clones in this sample may be carry-over from other donors' samples. This chain connects TRBV5-1 to TRBJ1-2; no reliable D call. The CDR3 spells CASSTTRSLGGYTF. For the CDR3, the DNA is TGCGCCAGCAGCACGACGCGTTCGCTGGGTGGCTACACCTTC.